The 14 T cell receptor beta chains reported below all come from one sample, sequenced in a study of identical twins. TCRdb re-called the 5' RACE reads through MiXCR, storing one row per CDR3 protein. The sample includes 350,000 or so distinct CDR3 sequences, around 12% seen only once; the top ten take 7.2%. The same data also contributed to another study, on yellow fever vaccine responses in identical twins.

Material: CD8+ T cells sorted from blood. These receptors were obtained from a woman aged 18-29 years in good health.

This clonotype appeared a few times. The rearrangement joins TRBV7-9 to TRBJ1-6; possibly TRBD1 for D (6 bases). Trimming took off 3 bases at V and 2 bases at J, with 8 bases between the two ends. The CDR3 extends over 15 amino acids. Germline assignment: CDR1 SEHNR and CDR2 FQNEAQ (reference sequence). CDR3 nucleotides: TGTGCCAGCAGCTTCGGGGGGCCCTATAATTCACCCCTCCACTTT. Its protein product is CASSFGGPYNSPLHF.

This clonotype was detected ten times or more. The chain recombines TRBV3-1 with TRBJ2-7; no definite D call. The CDR3 sequence is 13 residues long. Germline loops: CDR1 LGHDT, CDR2 YNNKEL (reference sequence). The ends were cut back, 4 bases at V and 2 bases at J, with 9 bases in the middle. The CDR3 DNA reads TGTGCCAGCAGCCGGGCGGAGACCTACGAGCAGTACTTC. It is translated as CASSRAETYEQYF.

This clonotype showed up just a few times. The chain couples TRBV29-1 to TRBJ2-2; TRBD1 matches 11 bases. The CDR3 is made up of 13 amino acids. Trimming cost V 7 bases and J 6 bases; bases outside gene matches: 4. From germline, CDR1 is SQVTM and CDR2 ANQGSEA. CDR3 region: CSAAGQGAGELFF. CDR3 DNA sequence: TGCAGCGCCGCGGGACAGGGGGCCGGGGAGCTGTTTTTT.

This clonotype was detected only a few times. The genes are TRBV6-2 or TRBV6-3 and TRBJ1-1, with 10 positions matching TRBD1. Germline CDR1 is MNHEY and CDR2 is SVGEGT. The CDR3 covers 14 residues. The J segment lost 3 bases and the V segment lost 7 bases, leaving 5 bases of the junction unmatched. CDR3 bases: TGTGCCAGCACCTCCGGGACAGGGGACACTGAAGCTTTCTTT. This sequence encodes CASTSGTGDTEAFF.

This clonotype appeared a few times. The gene calls are TRBV7-3 and TRBJ1-2, with 9 bases that match TRBD1. The trim removed 5 bases at V and 4 bases at J, leaving 5 bases unmatched. CDR3 size: 14 residues. Germline V CDR1 and CDR2: SGHTA, FQGTGA. CDR3 in amino acids: CASSPTGGSYGYTF. DNA of the CDR3: TGTGCCAGCAGCCCAACAGGGGGCTCCTATGGCTACACCTTC. The full variable domain, completed using reference TRBV7-3 and TRBJ1-2, is GAGVSQTPSNKVTEKGKYVELRCDPISGHTALYWYRQSLGQGPEFLIYFQGTGAADDSGLPNDRFFAVRPEGSVSTLKIQRTERGDSAVYLCASSPTGGSYGYTFGSGTRLTVV.

The sample holds a few counts of this clonotype. The rearrangement uses TRBV13 and TRBJ2-7, with D maybe TRBD2 (5 bases). V was trimmed by 5 bases and J by 7 bases, leaving 9 bases between them. CDR3 length equals 11 residues. Germline CDR1 is PRHDT and CDR2 is FYEKMQ (reference sequence). CDR3 sequence reads: CASSIRGEQYF. DNA for the CDR3: TGTGCCAGCAGCATCAGAGGGGAGCAGTACTTC.

This chain links TRBV12-3 or TRBV12-4 with TRBJ2-1; the D call may be TRBD1 or TRBD2 (5 bases each). The CDR3 extends over 15 amino acids. Trimming pared 5 bases from V and 4 bases from J, leaving 15 bases between. The DNA of the CDR3 is TGTGCCAGCAGTATTGAAGGGGCGGGTTACAATGAGCAGTTCTTC. This gives the protein CASSIEGAGYNEQFF.

This clonotype was counted between two and nine times. This chain joins TRBV12-3 or TRBV12-4 and TRBJ2-2; TRBD2 matches 7 bases. Trimming took 3 bases from V and 3 from J; bases not matched to a gene: 16. There are 19 residues in the CDR3. The CDR3 region is CASSFSEHPLRGYTGELFF. The CDR3 DNA reads as TGTGCCAGCAGTTTCTCCGAACACCCCCTGCGGGGGTACACCGGGGAGCTGTTTTTT.

This clonotype has at least ten counts. This chain uses TRBV15 with TRBJ2-3; no firm D call. V lost 2 bases to trimming and J lost 4 bases, with 7 bases between them. Germline V lookup: CDR1 LNHNV, CDR2 YYDKDF (reference sequence). The CDR3 consists of 13 residues. The CDR3 loop reads CATSRKSADTQYF. The DNA for the CDR3 is TGTGCCACCAGCAGAAAGTCGGCAGATACGCAGTATTTT.

The chain joins TRBV5-6 to TRBJ2-3; TRBD2 matches 12 bases. The CDR3 sequence is 18 residues long. Germline V gives CDR1 SGHDT, CDR2 YYEEEE. V was pared by 5 bases and J by 1 base, with 11 bases of the junction left unmatched. CDR3 region: CASRALAGGPEGTDTQYF. CDR3 in DNA: TGTGCCAGCAGGGCCCTAGCGGGAGGGCCGGAAGGCACAGATACGCAGTATTTT.

In this sample, this clonotype turned up many times. The J gene is TRBJ2-3, the V gene TRBV14; D unclear. V was pared by 4 bases and J by 6 bases, with 14 bases between. Germline loops: CDR1 SGHDN, CDR2 FVKESK. The CDR3 consists of 14 residues. The CDR3 sequence: CASSLPIKSDTQYF. As DNA, the CDR3 is TGTGCCAGCAGCCTCCCGATCAAATCGGATACGCAGTATTTT. The whole variable domain, filled in from reference TRBV14 and TRBJ2-3, reads EAGVTQFPSHSVIEKGQTVTLRCDPISGHDNLYWYRRVMGKEIKFLLHFVKESKQDESGMPNNRFLAERTGGTYSTLKVQPAELEDSGVYFCASSLPIKSDTQYFGPGTRLTVL.

This rearrangement joins TRBV15 to TRBJ2-5; D gene uncertain. The CDR3 length is 16 residues. The V end lost 3 bases, the J end lost 1 base, and 15 bases lay between the germline ends. From germline, CDR1 is LNHNV and CDR2 YYDKDF (reference sequence). The CDR3 bases are TGTGCCACCAGCAGCGATTCTGGGCACCGCCAAGAGACCCAGTACTTC. It is translated as CATSSDSGHRQETQYF.

This clonotype was seen a handful of times. The gene calls are TRBV6-1 and TRBJ2-3, with D uncertain. The CDR3 contains 14 residues. V gave up 7 bases and J gave up 2 bases, with 13 bases separating them. From germline, CDR1 is MNHNS and CDR2 SASEGT. CDR3 sequence reads: CASKTPGDTDTQYF. Written as DNA, the CDR3 is TGTGCCAGCAAGACCCCCGGTGACACAGATACGCAGTATTTT.

This clonotype has a handful of counts. The rearrangement uses TRBV12-3 or TRBV12-4 and TRBJ2-7; 9 bases agree with TRBD2. With 6 bases clipped from V and 1 base from J, the junction kept 7 bases outside the gene matches. The CDR3 is 15 amino acids. CDR3 coding DNA: TGTGCCAGCAGCCGGAGCGGGAGGCCGTCCTACGAGCAGTACTTC. It translates to CASSRSGRPSYEQYF.